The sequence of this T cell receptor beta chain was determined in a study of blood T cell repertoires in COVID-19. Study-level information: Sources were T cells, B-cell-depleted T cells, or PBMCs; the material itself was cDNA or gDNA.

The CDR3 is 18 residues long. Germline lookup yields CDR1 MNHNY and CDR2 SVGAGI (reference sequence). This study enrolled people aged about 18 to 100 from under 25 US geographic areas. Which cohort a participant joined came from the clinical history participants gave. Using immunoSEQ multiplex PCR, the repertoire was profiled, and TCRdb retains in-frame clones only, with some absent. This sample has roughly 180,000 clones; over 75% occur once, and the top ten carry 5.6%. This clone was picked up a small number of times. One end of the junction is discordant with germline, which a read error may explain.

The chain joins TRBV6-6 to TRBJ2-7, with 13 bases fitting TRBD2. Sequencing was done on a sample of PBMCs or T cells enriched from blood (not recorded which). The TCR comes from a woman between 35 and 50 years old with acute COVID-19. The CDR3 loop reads CASSQQGPSGLAGIFYRF. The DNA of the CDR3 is TGTGCCAGCAGTCAACAGGGACCTTCGGGACTAGCGGGGATCTTTTACCGCTTC.